This T cell receptor (beta chain) derives from a study of cytomegalovirus exposure and HLA in healthy donors. Whole-study findings and limits: Later findings reportedly placed an Asian-associated ancestry cluster below the roughly 670-donor mean for N-insertions. Cytomegalovirus association was listed for about 150 TCR beta chains. Published work reported that the classifier diagnosed cytomegalovirus status with high specificity and sensitivity.

PCR used 60 Vbeta primers and 13 Jbeta primers. Profiling relied on immunoSEQ multiplex PCR, and the TCRdb table lists in-frame clones only, not all of them. The sample contains under 200,000 clones, around 80% of which appear only once. With respect to this clone: Its antigen is still unknown.

The germline V gene encodes CDR1 SGHRS and CDR2 YFSETQ. The CDR3 consists of 14 residues. V was shortened by 7 bases and J by 4 bases, with 17 bases between the two germline ends. V gene TRBV5-1 combines with J gene TRBJ1-1; TRBD1 is a possible D gene (5 bases). This TCR was sampled from a male donor in good health and CMV-seronegative. Sequenced sample: PBMCs. Here the CDR3 DNA reads TGCGCCAGCGGCGCTCAGGGAGGATCCACTGAAGCTTTCTTT. As protein: CASGAQGGSTEAFF.